Below, one TCR beta chain is given with its context. Authors' processing steps: Quantification of nucleated cells was approximated via reference gene primer amplification. TCRdb's copy holds only in-frame clones and misses some; the assay was immunoSEQ multiplex PCR. Clonal size and the V and J genes are those of that table, whereas D and trimming came from the DNA. The sample lists 40,000 or so clones, 90% to 95% occurring once. The entry originates in a study of blood T cell repertoires in COVID-19. Across the study: Sites across the United States, Italy and Spain contributed samples from acute and convalescent COVID-19. PBMCs, B-cell-depleted T cells, or T cells were the source of the cDNA or gDNA that made up the material.

Trimming removed 5 bases at V and 1 base at J, with 22 bases between. The CDR3 is made up of 18 amino acids. In germline, CDR1 is SGDLS, CDR2 YYNGEE. This receptor was taken from a woman younger than 45 in a cohort sampled during active COVID-19. The chain recombines TRBV9 with TRBJ1-5; TRBD1 is a possible D gene (6 bases). Sequenced material: peripheral blood. The CDR3 DNA is TGTGCCAGCAGTGACTTAACAGGGACGGGGGGAAGCAATCAGCCCCAGCATTTT. As protein: CASSDLTGTGGSNQPQHF.